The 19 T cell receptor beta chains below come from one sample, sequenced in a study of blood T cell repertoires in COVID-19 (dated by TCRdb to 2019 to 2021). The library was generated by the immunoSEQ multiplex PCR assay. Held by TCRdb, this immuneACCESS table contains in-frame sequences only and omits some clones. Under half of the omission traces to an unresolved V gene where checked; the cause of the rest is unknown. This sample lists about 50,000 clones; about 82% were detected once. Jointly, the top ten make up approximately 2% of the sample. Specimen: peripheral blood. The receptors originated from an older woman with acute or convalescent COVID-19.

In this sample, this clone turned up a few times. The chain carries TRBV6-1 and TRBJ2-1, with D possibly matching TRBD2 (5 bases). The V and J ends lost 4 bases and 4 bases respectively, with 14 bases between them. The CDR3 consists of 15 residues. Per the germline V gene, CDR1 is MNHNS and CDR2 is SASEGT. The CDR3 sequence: CASSVAGGSYNEQFF. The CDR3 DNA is TGTGCCAGCAGTGTAGCAGGAGGATCTTACAATGAGCAGTTCTTC.

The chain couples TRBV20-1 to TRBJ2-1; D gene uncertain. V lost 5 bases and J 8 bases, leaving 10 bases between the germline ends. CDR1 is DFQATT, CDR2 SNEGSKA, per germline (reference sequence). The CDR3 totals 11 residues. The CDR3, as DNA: TGCAGTGCTGCTCCCGCGGATGAGCAGTTCTTC. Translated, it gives CSAAPADEQFF.

CDR3 in DNA: TGTGCCAGCAGCCAAGTAGCTGGAAACACCATATATTTT. Encoded protein: CASSQVAGNTIYF. This chain connects TRBV3-1 (or the pseudogene TRBV3-2) to TRBJ1-3, with unresolved D. Germline V gene lookup returns CDR1 LGHDT and CDR2 YNNKEL (reference sequence). The CDR3 is made up of 13 amino acids. V lost 1 base to trimming and J lost 2 bases, with 3 bases between them.

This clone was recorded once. CDR3 DNA sequence: TGCGCCAGCAGCCAAGATCCCGGCCTAGATCCCTACGAGCAGTACTTC. Translating it yields CASSQDPGLDPYEQYF. The chain uses TRBV4-1 and TRBJ2-7; no firm D call. Germline lookup yields CDR1 MGHRA and CDR2 YSYEKL. The V end was cut by 0 bases, the J end by 2 bases, with 14 bases between. The CDR3 sequence is 16 residues long.

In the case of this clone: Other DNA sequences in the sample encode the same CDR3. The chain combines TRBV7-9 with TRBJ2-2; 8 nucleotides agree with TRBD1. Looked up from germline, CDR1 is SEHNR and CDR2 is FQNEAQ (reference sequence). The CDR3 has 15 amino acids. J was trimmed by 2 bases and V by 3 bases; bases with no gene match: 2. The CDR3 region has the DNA TGTGCCAGCAGCTTGGGACAGGCTAACACCGGGGAGCTGTTTTTT. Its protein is CASSLGQANTGELFF.

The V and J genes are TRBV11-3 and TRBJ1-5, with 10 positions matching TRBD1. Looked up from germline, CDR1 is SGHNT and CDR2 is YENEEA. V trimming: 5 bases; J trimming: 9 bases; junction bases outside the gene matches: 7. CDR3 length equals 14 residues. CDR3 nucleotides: TGTGCCAGCAGCATTTGGACAGGGGGGTGGCCCCAGCATTTT. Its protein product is CASSIWTGGWPQHF.

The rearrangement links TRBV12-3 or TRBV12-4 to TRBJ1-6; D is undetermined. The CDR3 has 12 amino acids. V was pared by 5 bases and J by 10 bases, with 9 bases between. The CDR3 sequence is CASSVSVSPLHF. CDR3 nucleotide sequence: TGTGCCAGCAGTGTCTCTGTATCACCCCTCCACTTT.

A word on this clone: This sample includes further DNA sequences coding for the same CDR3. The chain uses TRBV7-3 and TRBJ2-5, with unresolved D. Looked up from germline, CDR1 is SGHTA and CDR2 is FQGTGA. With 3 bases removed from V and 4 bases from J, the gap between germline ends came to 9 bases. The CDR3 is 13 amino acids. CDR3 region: CASSLVATETQYF. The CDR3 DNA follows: TGTGCCAGCAGCTTGGTGGCCACAGAGACCCAGTACTTC.

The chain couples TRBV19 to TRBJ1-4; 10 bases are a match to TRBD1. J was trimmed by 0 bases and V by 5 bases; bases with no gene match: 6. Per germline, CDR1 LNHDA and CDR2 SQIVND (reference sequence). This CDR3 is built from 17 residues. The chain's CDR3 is CASSHPGQGATNEKLFF. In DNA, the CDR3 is TGTGCCAGTAGTCATCCCGGACAGGGGGCAACTAATGAAAAACTGTTTTTT.

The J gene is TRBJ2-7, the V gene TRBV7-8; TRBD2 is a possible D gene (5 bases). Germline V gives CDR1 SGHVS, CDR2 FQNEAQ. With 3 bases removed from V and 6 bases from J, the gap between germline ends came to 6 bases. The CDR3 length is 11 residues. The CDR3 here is CASSFSAEQYF. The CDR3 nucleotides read TGTGCCAGCAGCTTTAGCGCCGAGCAGTACTTC.

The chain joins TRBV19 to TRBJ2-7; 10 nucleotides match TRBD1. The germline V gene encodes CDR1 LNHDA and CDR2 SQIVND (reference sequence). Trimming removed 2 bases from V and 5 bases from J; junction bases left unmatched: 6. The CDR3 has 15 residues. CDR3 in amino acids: CASSISFDRGHEQYF. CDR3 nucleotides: TGTGCCAGTAGTATAAGTTTTGACAGGGGGCACGAGCAGTACTTC.

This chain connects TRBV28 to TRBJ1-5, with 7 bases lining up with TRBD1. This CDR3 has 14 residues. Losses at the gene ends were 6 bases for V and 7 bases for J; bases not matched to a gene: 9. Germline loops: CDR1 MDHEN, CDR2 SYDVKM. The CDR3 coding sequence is TGTGCCAGCAGACCTCAGGGGGATAGGCAGCCCCAGCATTTT. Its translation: CASRPQGDRQPQHF.

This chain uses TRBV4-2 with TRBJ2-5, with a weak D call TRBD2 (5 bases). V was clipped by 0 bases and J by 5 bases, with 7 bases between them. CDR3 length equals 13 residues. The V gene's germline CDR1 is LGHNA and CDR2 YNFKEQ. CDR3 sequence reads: CASSQDWRETQYF. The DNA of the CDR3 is TGTGCCAGCAGCCAAGATTGGAGGGAGACCCAGTACTTC.

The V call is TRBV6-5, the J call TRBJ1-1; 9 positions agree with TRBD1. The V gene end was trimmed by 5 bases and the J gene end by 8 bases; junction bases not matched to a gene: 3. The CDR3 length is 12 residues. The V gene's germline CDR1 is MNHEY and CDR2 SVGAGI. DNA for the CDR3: TGTGCCAGCAGTCTAGACAGGGGGGAAGCTTTCTTT. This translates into CASSLDRGEAFF.

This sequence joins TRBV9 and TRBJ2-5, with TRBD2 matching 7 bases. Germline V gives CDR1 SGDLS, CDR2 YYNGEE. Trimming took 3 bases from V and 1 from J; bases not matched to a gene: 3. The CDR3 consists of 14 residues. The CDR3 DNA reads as TGTGCCAGCAGCGCGGGGACTATCCAAGAGACCCAGTACTTC. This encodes CASSAGTIQETQYF. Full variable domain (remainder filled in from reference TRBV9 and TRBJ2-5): DSGVTQTPKHLITATGQRVTLRCSPRSGDLSVYWYQQSLDQGLQFLIQYYNGEERAKGNILERFSAQQFPDLHSELNLSSLELGDSALYFCASSAGTIQETQYFGPGTRLLVL.

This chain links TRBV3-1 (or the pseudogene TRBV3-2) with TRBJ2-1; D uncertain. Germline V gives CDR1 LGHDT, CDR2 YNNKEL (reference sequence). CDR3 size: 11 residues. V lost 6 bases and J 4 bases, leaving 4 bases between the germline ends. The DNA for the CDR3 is TGTGCCAGCAGTTTATACAATGAGCAGTTCTTC. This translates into CASSLYNEQFF.

CDR3 loop: CASSPPGLAGNTGELFF. CDR3 nucleotide sequence: TGCGCCAGCAGCCCACCCGGCCTAGCGGGAAACACCGGGGAGCTGTTTTTT. The chain links TRBV5-1 to TRBJ2-2; 9 bases match TRBD2. Germline lookup yields CDR1 SGHRS and CDR2 YFSETQ. V was pared by 4 bases and J by 2 bases, with 9 bases of the junction left unmatched. The CDR3 is 17 amino acids.

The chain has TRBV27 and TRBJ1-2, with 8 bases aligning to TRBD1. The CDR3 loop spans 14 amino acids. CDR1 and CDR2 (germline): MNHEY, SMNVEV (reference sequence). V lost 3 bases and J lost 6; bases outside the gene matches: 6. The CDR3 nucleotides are TGTGCCAGCAGTTTTAGGACAGGGTACGATGGCTACACCTTC. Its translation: CASSFRTGYDGYTF.

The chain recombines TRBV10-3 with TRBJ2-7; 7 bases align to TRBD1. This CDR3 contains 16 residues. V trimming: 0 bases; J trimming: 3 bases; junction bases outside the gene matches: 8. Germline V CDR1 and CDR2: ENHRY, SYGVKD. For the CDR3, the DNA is TGTGCCATCAGTGAGTCGACTCCCAGACAGGGCTACGAGCAGTACTTC. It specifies CAISESTPRQGYEQYF.